The 4 T cell receptor beta chains in this list originate from one sample, sequenced in a study of tumor-infiltrating lymphocytes in primary liver carcinoma. Joint extraction of RNA and DNA used 20-30 mg of bulk tissue that was unsorted. A constant-region primer primed TCR beta cDNA synthesis from 450 to 550 ng of total RNA. ARM-PCR was slightly modified, and three nested multiplex PCR rounds with it gave rise to the TCR beta libraries. Amplification in the first two PCR rounds was performed using TRBV1-TRBV30 forward primers and a C-beta reverse primer for 9 to 11 cycles each. Each CDR3 protein is one row after TCRdb ran MiXCR on the multiplex PCR reads. The repertoire holds 90,000 to 150,000 distinct CDR3 sequences, with 60% to 70% as singletons. Sequencing input: liver tumor tissue from sampling region 1. The sample's subset: tumor region T1, superior pole. The origin of the receptors is a woman aged 60-75 years with primary liver carcinoma and hepatitis B virus infection.

This clonotype was seen at least ten times. This sequence joins TRBV6-1 and TRBJ2-7, with a weak D call TRBD2 (5 bases). The germline V gene encodes CDR1 MNHNS and CDR2 SASEGT. V gave up 2 bases and J gave up 4 bases, with 6 bases separating them. The CDR3 totals 12 residues. CDR3 in amino acids: CASSERGYEQYF. The CDR3 DNA reads as TGTGCCAGCAGTGAACGGGGTTACGAGCAGTACTTC.

For this clonotype: At one end the junction does not follow the germline gene, possibly because of a read error. The genes are TRBV6-1 and TRBJ1-5; the D is unclear. This CDR3 region has 17 residues. Germline lookup yields CDR1 MNHNS and CDR2 SASEGT. The CDR3 is CVSSPSAGERSNQPQHF. DNA of the CDR3: TGTGTCAGCAGTCCCAGTGCTGGGGAGAGGAGCAATCAGCCCCAGCATTTT.

As to this clonotype: The junction differs from germline at one of its ends, possibly a read error. This chain joins TRBV14 and TRBJ1-5; D remains unclear. The CDR3 has 13 residues. Germline V CDR1 and CDR2: SGHDN, FVKESK. The CDR3 spells CASSLVLRQPQHF. Written as DNA, the CDR3 is TGTGCCAGCAGTCTGGTACTTCGGCAGCCTCAGCATTTT.

A word on this clonotype: A much larger clone lies a single base off, so this may be a read error. J is TRBJ2-7 and V is TRBV6-5; TRBD1 matches at 9 bases. V trimming: 7 bases; J trimming: 3 bases; junction bases outside the gene matches: 4. The germline gives CDR1 MNHEY, CDR2 SVGAGI. This CDR3 region has 13 residues. For the CDR3, the DNA is TGTGCCAGCATTCCGACAGGGGGCTACGAGCAGTACGTC. This codes for CASIPTGGYEQYV.